The T cell receptor (beta chain) under discussion was sequenced for a study of chemoradiotherapy in HPV16-positive cancers. Study outcomes and limitations: Only two HPV16-positive patients supplied the functional HPV-specificity definition.

Repertoires were generated with immunoSEQ multiplex PCR, while TCRdb's copy carries only in-frame clones and drops some. Among about 32,000 clones listed, 70% to 90% were seen once. CDR3 length: 15 residues. CDR1 and CDR2 from the germline V gene are SGDLS and YYNGEE. V gave up 0 bases and J gave up 2 bases; unmatched junction bases: 3. Details on this clone: Its target is not known.

The chain employs TRBV9 and TRBJ2-5; 8 bases are a match to TRBD1. The sample here was blood, taken from a patient who underwent chemoradiotherapy. The clonotype comes from a human donor with HPV-associated anogenital cancer. In DNA form, the CDR3 reads TGTGCCAGCAGCGTAGTCGACAGGGGTCAAGAGACCCAGTACTTC. Protein sequence: CASSVVDRGQETQYF.